These T cell receptor beta chains were read from a single sample in a study of response to subunit inactivated influenza vaccine. TCRdb re-analysed the RT-PCR reads in MiXCR, keeping a single row per CDR3 protein. This repertoire shows over 300,000 distinct CDR3 sequences, just over 20% found once; its top ten account for 10%. The source material was PBMCs from blood, sampled approximately 20 months after vaccination. The source is a man between 50 and 75 years old who received an inactivated influenza vaccine. CDR3s include the opening cysteine and the closing phenylalanine or tryptophan. A D gene is named only where the DNA matches it firmly. Clone size appears in some rows only: once, few, many, or a class for an expanded clone.

cdr3_nt: TGCAGTGCTAGACATACTACTAGCGGGATAGCGTTCTTC
cdr3_aa: CSARHTTSGIAFF
d_call: TRBD2
clone_size: few
j_call: TRBJ2-1
v_call: TRBV20-1

cdr3_nt: TGTGCCATCAGTGACTCGATGAACACTGAAGCTTTCTTT
cdr3_aa: CAISDSMNTEAFF
d_call: .
clone_size: .
j_call: TRBJ1-1
v_call: TRBV10-3

cdr3_nt: TGCAGTGCCAGCACCGGGACAAATAGCAATCAGCCCCAGCATTTT
cdr3_aa: CSASTGTNSNQPQHF
d_call: .
clone_size: .
j_call: TRBJ1-5
v_call: TRBV20-1

cdr3_nt: TGCAGTGCCCGGACTAGGTCTGCGTTTTATGGCTACACCTTC
cdr3_aa: CSARTRSAFYGYTF
d_call: .
clone_size: .
j_call: TRBJ1-2
v_call: TRBV20-1

cdr3_nt: TGTGCCACCAGTGACCGGACTAGCGGGAATGAGCAGTTCTTC
cdr3_aa: CATSDRTSGNEQFF
d_call: TRBD2
clone_size: .
j_call: TRBJ2-1
v_call: TRBV24-1

cdr3_nt: TGTGCCAGCAGTTACTCATGGCGCGGATATGGAAACACCATATATTTT
cdr3_aa: CASSYSWRGYGNTIYF
d_call: .
clone_size: .
j_call: TRBJ1-3
v_call: TRBV6-5

cdr3_nt: TGTGCCAGCAGCGTAACCGGGACAGACCATAGCAATCAGCCCCAGCATTTT
cdr3_aa: CASSVTGTDHSNQPQHF
d_call: TRBD1
clone_size: few
j_call: TRBJ1-5
v_call: TRBV11-3

cdr3_nt: TGTGCCAGCAGCTTAAATTCAGTGAACACTGAAGCTTTCTTT
cdr3_aa: CASSLNSVNTEAFF
d_call: .
clone_size: many
j_call: TRBJ1-1
v_call: TRBV7-2

cdr3_nt: TGTGCCAGCAGCTTGAGGGGCGACAGAACGAACACTGAAGCTTTCTTT
cdr3_aa: CASSLRGDRTNTEAFF
d_call: .
clone_size: few
j_call: TRBJ1-1
v_call: TRBV11-2

cdr3_nt: TGCAGTGCGCTTTCTAGCGGCTACGAGCAGTACTTC
cdr3_aa: CSALSSGYEQYF
d_call: TRBD2
clone_size: few
j_call: TRBJ2-7
v_call: TRBV20-1

cdr3_nt: TGTGCCAGCAGTTTCGGGACTAGCGGGCTTACATGGGAGCAGTTCTTC
cdr3_aa: CASSFGTSGLTWEQFF
d_call: TRBD2
clone_size: .
j_call: TRBJ2-1
v_call: TRBV12-3/TRBV12-4

cdr3_nt: TGTGCCAGCAGCTCCCGGGGCAGGGAGGACTATGGCTACACCTTC
cdr3_aa: CASSSRGREDYGYTF
d_call: .
clone_size: few
j_call: TRBJ1-2
v_call: TRBV7-3

cdr3_nt: TGCAGCGTTGAAGACCCGTTTGAAGCTTTCTTT
cdr3_aa: CSVEDPFEAFF
d_call: .
clone_size: many
j_call: TRBJ1-1
v_call: TRBV29-1

cdr3_nt: TGCAGTGCTAGACAGCTCAGGGGGGCGGACACTGAAGCTTTCTTT
cdr3_aa: CSARQLRGADTEAFF
d_call: TRBD1
clone_size: .
j_call: TRBJ1-1
v_call: TRBV20-1

cdr3_nt: TGTGCCACCAGTGCCCCCTTAAAGCCCGTGACAGGGAAGACGCAGCCCCAGCATTTT
cdr3_aa: CATSAPLKPVTGKTQPQHF
d_call: TRBD1
clone_size: few
j_call: TRBJ1-5
v_call: TRBV24-1

cdr3_nt: TGTGCCACCAGCAGCCCCAGGGAGGGGCAGCCCCAGCATTTT
cdr3_aa: CATSSPREGQPQHF
d_call: .
clone_size: few
j_call: TRBJ1-5
v_call: TRBV15

cdr3_nt: TGTGCCAGCAGCCCGCTCAATCAGCCCCAGCATTTT
cdr3_aa: CASSPLNQPQHF
d_call: .
clone_size: many
j_call: TRBJ1-5
v_call: TRBV7-8

cdr3_nt: TGTGCCAGCAGACGCGGGACAGGGCCCTACGAGCAGTACTTC
cdr3_aa: CASRRGTGPYEQYF
d_call: TRBD1
clone_size: .
j_call: TRBJ2-7
v_call: TRBV19

cdr3_nt: TGTGCCAGTTCCGGGACTTCTAGCACAGATACGCAGTATTTT
cdr3_aa: CASSGTSSTDTQYF
d_call: .
clone_size: many
j_call: TRBJ2-3
v_call: TRBV6-1

cdr3_nt: TGTGCCAGCAGTGACGGAACCTACGAGCAGTACTTC
cdr3_aa: CASSDGTYEQYF
d_call: .
clone_size: few
j_call: TRBJ2-7
v_call: TRBV28

cdr3_nt: TGTGCCAGCTGGGACAGGGGGCTTTGGACTAATGAAAAACTGTTTTTT
cdr3_aa: CASWDRGLWTNEKLFF
d_call: TRBD1
clone_size: few
j_call: TRBJ1-4
v_call: TRBV6-1

cdr3_nt: TGCGGCAGCAGCCAGAGATCCGGGACAGCTAATTCACCCCTCCACTTT
cdr3_aa: CGSSQRSGTANSPLHF
d_call: TRBD1
clone_size: few
j_call: TRBJ1-6
v_call: TRBV5-1

cdr3_nt: TGTGCCAGCAGCCTCAGGACTAGCGGGAGGGACCACTCCTACGAGCAGTACTTC
cdr3_aa: CASSLRTSGRDHSYEQYF
d_call: TRBD2
clone_size: few
j_call: TRBJ2-7
v_call: TRBV11-2

cdr3_nt: TGTGCCAGCAGTTTTGAGGAAGGAGCGGGAGCGGCCTACGAGCAGTACTTC
cdr3_aa: CASSFEEGAGAAYEQYF
d_call: TRBD2
clone_size: .
j_call: TRBJ2-7
v_call: TRBV28

cdr3_nt: TGTGCCAGCTCACCATGGGGACTAGCGGGGACCGCGAACACCGGGGAGCTGTTTTTT
cdr3_aa: CASSPWGLAGTANTGELFF
d_call: TRBD2
clone_size: once
j_call: TRBJ2-2
v_call: TRBV18

cdr3_nt: TGTGCCAGCAGCGCCACTGGAGATCAGCCCCAGCATTTT
cdr3_aa: CASSATGDQPQHF
d_call: .
clone_size: .
j_call: TRBJ1-5
v_call: TRBV7-2

cdr3_nt: TGTGCCAGCAGCCGTGACGGCACCGGGGAGCTGTTTTTT
cdr3_aa: CASSRDGTGELFF
d_call: .
clone_size: few
j_call: TRBJ2-2
v_call: TRBV7-9

cdr3_nt: TGCGCCAGCAGCCAGAAGGACAGGGTGAACAATGAGCAGTTCTTC
cdr3_aa: CASSQKDRVNNEQFF
d_call: TRBD1
clone_size: .
j_call: TRBJ2-1
v_call: TRBV4-3

cdr3_nt: TGTGCCAGCAGTTACCGGGGGCCAAACAATGAGCAGTTCTTC
cdr3_aa: CASSYRGPNNEQFF
d_call: .
clone_size: .
j_call: TRBJ2-1
v_call: TRBV6-5

cdr3_nt: TGCAGCGTTGAAGATAGAAGCGGGAGTTCCTACAATGAGCAGTTCTTC
cdr3_aa: CSVEDRSGSSYNEQFF
d_call: TRBD2
clone_size: few
j_call: TRBJ2-1
v_call: TRBV29-1

cdr3_nt: TGCGCCAGCAGCTTGAGCGGACAGATCCACAATGAGCAGTTCTTC
cdr3_aa: CASSLSGQIHNEQFF
d_call: .
clone_size: .
j_call: TRBJ2-1
v_call: TRBV5-1

cdr3_nt: TGCGCCAGCAGCTTGGGACAGGGTGAACTCCAGCCCCAGCATTTT
cdr3_aa: CASSLGQGELQPQHF
d_call: TRBD1
clone_size: .
j_call: TRBJ1-5
v_call: TRBV5-1

cdr3_nt: TGCGCCAGCAGCTTGGGCCTTGGCTACACCTTC
cdr3_aa: CASSLGLGYTF
d_call: .
clone_size: few
j_call: TRBJ1-2
v_call: TRBV5-1

cdr3_nt: TGCGCCAGCAGCCAAGATAAGCAAGGGTTCTATGGCTACACCTTC
cdr3_aa: CASSQDKQGFYGYTF
d_call: .
clone_size: .
j_call: TRBJ1-2
v_call: TRBV4-3

cdr3_nt: TGTGCCAGCAGCCAAGGAGGGTTCTCCCGGAGGCCGAATGAGCAGTTCTTC
cdr3_aa: CASSQGGFSRRPNEQFF
d_call: .
clone_size: .
j_call: TRBJ2-1
v_call: TRBV4-2

cdr3_nt: TGCAGAGCTCCAGGGGTCACTGAAGCTTTCTTT
cdr3_aa: CRAPGVTEAFF
d_call: .
clone_size: few
j_call: TRBJ1-1
v_call: TRBV20-1

cdr3_nt: TGTGCCAGCAGTAATTACCCGGGACTAGCGGAAGGTCCCACCTACAATGAGCAGTTCTTC
cdr3_aa: CASSNYPGLAEGPTYNEQFF
d_call: TRBD2
clone_size: .
j_call: TRBJ2-1
v_call: TRBV7-8

cdr3_nt: TGTGCCAGCAGCACCGGGGAAAGAGAGACCCAGTACTTC
cdr3_aa: CASSTGERETQYF
d_call: .
clone_size: .
j_call: TRBJ2-5
v_call: TRBV11-2

cdr3_nt: TGCAGCGTTGAGGGACAGGACTCCTACGAGCAGTACTTC
cdr3_aa: CSVEGQDSYEQYF
d_call: TRBD1
clone_size: .
j_call: TRBJ2-7
v_call: TRBV29-1

cdr3_nt: TGTGCCAGCAGTGGACTAGCGGGAAGTGGGGCCAAAAACATTCAGTACTTC
cdr3_aa: CASSGLAGSGAKNIQYF
d_call: TRBD2
clone_size: few
j_call: TRBJ2-4
v_call: TRBV9

cdr3_nt: TGTGCCAGCAGCTTGTACAGGGAAAGAGGTGGCTACACCTTC
cdr3_aa: CASSLYRERGGYTF
d_call: .
clone_size: .
j_call: TRBJ1-2
v_call: TRBV5-6

cdr3_nt: TGTGCCAGCAGACCTGGCCTAATGAACACTGAAGCTTTCTTT
cdr3_aa: CASRPGLMNTEAFF
d_call: .
clone_size: few
j_call: TRBJ1-1
v_call: TRBV27

cdr3_nt: TGTGCCAGCAGCATAAGGACAGGGGTAGAGACCCAGTACTTC
cdr3_aa: CASSIRTGVETQYF
d_call: TRBD1
clone_size: .
j_call: TRBJ2-5
v_call: TRBV12-3/TRBV12-4

cdr3_nt: TGTGCCAGCAGCCCAACCACAGGACAGGGTACTTTCTTT
cdr3_aa: CASSPTTGQGTFF
d_call: TRBD1
clone_size: many
j_call: TRBJ1-1
v_call: TRBV11-1

cdr3_nt: TGTGCCAGCTCAGCGCTAGCGGGGACCCTCACAGATACGCAGTATTTT
cdr3_aa: CASSALAGTLTDTQYF
d_call: TRBD2
clone_size: few
j_call: TRBJ2-3
v_call: TRBV18

cdr3_nt: TGTGCCAGCAGCTGGGGACAGGGAGAGGCTGGCTACACCTTC
cdr3_aa: CASSWGQGEAGYTF
d_call: TRBD1
clone_size: once
j_call: TRBJ1-2
v_call: TRBV5-5

cdr3_nt: TGCGCCAGCAGCTTGGGACCCGTGGGAAGCTCCTACAATGAGCAGTTCTTC
cdr3_aa: CASSLGPVGSSYNEQFF
d_call: .
clone_size: .
j_call: TRBJ2-1
v_call: TRBV5-1

cdr3_nt: TGCGCCAGCAGCGTGACGCGGCGGGGGGATGAGGATACGCAGTATTTT
cdr3_aa: CASSVTRRGDEDTQYF
d_call: TRBD2
clone_size: .
j_call: TRBJ2-3
v_call: TRBV4-1

cdr3_nt: TGCGCCAGCAGCCAAGGGACCCAGGGGCCCTATAGCAATCAGCCCCAGCATTTT
cdr3_aa: CASSQGTQGPYSNQPQHF
d_call: .
clone_size: many
j_call: TRBJ1-5
v_call: TRBV4-3

cdr3_nt: TGCGCCAGCACCGTGGCCCCCGAAGGAGAGCAGTTCTTC
cdr3_aa: CASTVAPEGEQFF
d_call: .
clone_size: .
j_call: TRBJ2-1
v_call: TRBV5-1

cdr3_nt: TGTGCCAGCAGCCCCGGGACGGCGGGAAACACCATATATTTT
cdr3_aa: CASSPGTAGNTIYF
d_call: .
clone_size: .
j_call: TRBJ1-3
v_call: TRBV6-1

cdr3_nt: TGTGCCACCAGCAGAGTGGCAGGGATGTACGAGCAGTACTTC
cdr3_aa: CATSRVAGMYEQYF
d_call: .
clone_size: .
j_call: TRBJ2-7
v_call: TRBV15

cdr3_nt: TGTGCCATCAGTGATACCCAGGGGAACTATGGCTACACCTTC
cdr3_aa: CAISDTQGNYGYTF
d_call: .
clone_size: .
j_call: TRBJ1-2
v_call: TRBV10-3

cdr3_nt: TGCGCCAGCAGCGTTTTAGGGACAAACCTCTATGGCTACACCTTC
cdr3_aa: CASSVLGTNLYGYTF
d_call: .
clone_size: few
j_call: TRBJ1-2
v_call: TRBV5-1

cdr3_nt: TGCAGCGTTCTCCGTCTGGGAGGGGCGAACACCGGGGAGCTGTTTTTT
cdr3_aa: CSVLRLGGANTGELFF
d_call: TRBD2
clone_size: .
j_call: TRBJ2-2
v_call: TRBV29-1

cdr3_nt: TGTGCCAGCAGGGGCGGTACCCAAGTCCTGTACGAGCAGTACTTC
cdr3_aa: CASRGGTQVLYEQYF
d_call: .
clone_size: .
j_call: TRBJ2-7
v_call: TRBV2

cdr3_nt: TGTGCCAGCAGTTACTCTCGGCGGAGCAGAACGAACACCGGGGAGCTGTTTTTT
cdr3_aa: CASSYSRRSRTNTGELFF
d_call: .
clone_size: few
j_call: TRBJ2-2
v_call: TRBV6-5